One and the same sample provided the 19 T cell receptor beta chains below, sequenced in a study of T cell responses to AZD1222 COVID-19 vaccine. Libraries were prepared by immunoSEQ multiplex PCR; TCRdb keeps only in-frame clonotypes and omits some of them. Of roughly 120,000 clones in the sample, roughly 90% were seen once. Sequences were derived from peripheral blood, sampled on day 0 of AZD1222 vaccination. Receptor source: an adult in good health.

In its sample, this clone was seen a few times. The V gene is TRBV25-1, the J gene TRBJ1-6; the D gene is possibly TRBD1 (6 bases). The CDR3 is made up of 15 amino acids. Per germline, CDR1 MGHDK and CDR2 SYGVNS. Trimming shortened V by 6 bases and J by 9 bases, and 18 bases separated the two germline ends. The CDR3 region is CASRPPGARGSPLHF. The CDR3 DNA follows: TGTGCCAGCAGACCCCCAGGGGCGAGGGGTTCACCCCTCCACTTT.

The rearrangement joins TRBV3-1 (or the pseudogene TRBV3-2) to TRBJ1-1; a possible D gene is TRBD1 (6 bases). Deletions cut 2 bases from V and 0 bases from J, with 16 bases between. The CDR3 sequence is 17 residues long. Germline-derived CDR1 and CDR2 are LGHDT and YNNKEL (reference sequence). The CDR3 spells CASSQPHREGVNTEAFF. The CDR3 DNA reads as TGTGCCAGCAGCCAACCCCACCGGGAGGGGGTGAACACTGAAGCTTTCTTT.

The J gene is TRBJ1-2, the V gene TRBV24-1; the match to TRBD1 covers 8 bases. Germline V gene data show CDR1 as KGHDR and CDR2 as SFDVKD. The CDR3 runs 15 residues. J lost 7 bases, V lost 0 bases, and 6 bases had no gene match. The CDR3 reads CATSDLESGGCGYTF. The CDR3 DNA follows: TGTGCCACCAGTGATTTGGAGTCAGGGGGCTGTGGCTACACCTTC.

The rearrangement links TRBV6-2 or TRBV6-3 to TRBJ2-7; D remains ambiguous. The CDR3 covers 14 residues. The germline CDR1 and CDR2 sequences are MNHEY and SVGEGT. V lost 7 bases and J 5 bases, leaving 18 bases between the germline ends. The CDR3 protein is CASTPGPEPHEQYF. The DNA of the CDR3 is TGTGCCAGCACCCCTGGGCCGGAGCCACACGAGCAGTACTTC.

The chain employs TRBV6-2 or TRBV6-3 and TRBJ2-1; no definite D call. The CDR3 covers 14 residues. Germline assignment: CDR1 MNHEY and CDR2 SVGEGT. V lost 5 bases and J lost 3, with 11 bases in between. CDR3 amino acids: CASSPYRVYNEQFF. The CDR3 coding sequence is TGTGCCAGCAGTCCCTATCGGGTCTACAATGAGCAGTTCTTC.

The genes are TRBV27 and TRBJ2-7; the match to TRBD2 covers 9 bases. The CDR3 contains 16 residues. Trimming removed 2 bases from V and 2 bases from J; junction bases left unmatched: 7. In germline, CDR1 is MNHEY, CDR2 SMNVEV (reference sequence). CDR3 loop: CASSLAGGKLTYEQYF. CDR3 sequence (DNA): TGTGCCAGCAGTTTAGCGGGGGGGAAGCTCACCTACGAGCAGTACTTC.

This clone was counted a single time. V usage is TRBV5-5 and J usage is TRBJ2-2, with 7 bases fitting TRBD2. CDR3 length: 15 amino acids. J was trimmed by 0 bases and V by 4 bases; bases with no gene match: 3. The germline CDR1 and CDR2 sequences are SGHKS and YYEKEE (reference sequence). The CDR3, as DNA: TGTGCCAGCAGCCCGGGGGGAGCGAACACCGGGGAGCTGTTTTTT. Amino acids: CASSPGGANTGELFF.

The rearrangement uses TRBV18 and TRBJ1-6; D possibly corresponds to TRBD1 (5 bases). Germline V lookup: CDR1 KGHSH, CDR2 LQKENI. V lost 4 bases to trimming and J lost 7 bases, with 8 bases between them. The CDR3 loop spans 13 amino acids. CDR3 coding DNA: TGTGCCAGCTCACAAGGGGTGAATTCACCCCTCCACTTT. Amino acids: CASSQGVNSPLHF. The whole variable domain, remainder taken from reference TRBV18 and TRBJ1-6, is NAGVMQNPRHLVRRRGQEARLRCSPMKGHSHVYWYRQLPEEGLKFMVYLQKENIIDESGMPKERFSAEFPKEGPSILRIQQVVRGDSAAYFCASSQGVNSPLHFGNGTRLTVT.

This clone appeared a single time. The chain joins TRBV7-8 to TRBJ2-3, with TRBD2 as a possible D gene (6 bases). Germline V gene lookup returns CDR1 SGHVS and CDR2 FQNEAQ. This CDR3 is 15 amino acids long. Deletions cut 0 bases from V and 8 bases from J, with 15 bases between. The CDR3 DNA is TGTGCCAGCAGCTTAGCGGGAGGCTACTCCGGTACGCAGTATTTT. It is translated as CASSLAGGYSGTQYF.

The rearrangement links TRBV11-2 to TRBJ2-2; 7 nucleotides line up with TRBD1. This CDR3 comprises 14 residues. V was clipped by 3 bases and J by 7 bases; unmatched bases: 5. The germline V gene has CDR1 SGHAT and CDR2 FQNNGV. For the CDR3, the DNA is TGTGCCAGCAGCTTCGGCAGGGGGAACGGGGAGCTGTTTTTT. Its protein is CASSFGRGNGELFF. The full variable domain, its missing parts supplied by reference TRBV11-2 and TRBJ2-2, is EAGVAQSPRYKIIEKRQSVAFWCNPISGHATLYWYQQILGQGPKLLIQFQNNGVVDDSQLPKDRFSAERLKGVDSTLKIQPAKLEDSAVYLCASSFGRGNGELFFGEGSRLTVL.

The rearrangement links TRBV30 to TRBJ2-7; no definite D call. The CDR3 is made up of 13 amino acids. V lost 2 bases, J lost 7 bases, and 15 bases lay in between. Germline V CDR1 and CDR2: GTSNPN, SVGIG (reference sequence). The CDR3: CAWSPGSPMEQYF. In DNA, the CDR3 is TGTGCCTGGAGTCCCGGGTCGCCGATGGAGCAGTACTTC.

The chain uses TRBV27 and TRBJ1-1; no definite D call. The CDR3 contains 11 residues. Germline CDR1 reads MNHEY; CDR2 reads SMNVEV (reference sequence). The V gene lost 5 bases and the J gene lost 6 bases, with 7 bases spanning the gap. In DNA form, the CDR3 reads TGTGCCAGCAGTCTCGGAGCTGAAGCTTTCTTT. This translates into CASSLGAEAFF.

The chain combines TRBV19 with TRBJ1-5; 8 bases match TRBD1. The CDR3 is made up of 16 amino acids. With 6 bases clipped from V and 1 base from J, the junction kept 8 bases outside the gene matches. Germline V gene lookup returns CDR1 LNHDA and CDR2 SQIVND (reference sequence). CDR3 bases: TGTGCCAGTAGACGTGACAGGGGAGTCAGCAATCAGCCCCAGCATTTT. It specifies CASRRDRGVSNQPQHF.

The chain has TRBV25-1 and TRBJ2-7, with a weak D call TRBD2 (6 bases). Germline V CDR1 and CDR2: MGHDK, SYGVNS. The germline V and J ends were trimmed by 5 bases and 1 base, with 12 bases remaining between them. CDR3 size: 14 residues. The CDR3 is CASSRRDRSYEQYF. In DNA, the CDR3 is TGTGCCAGCAGTAGGCGGGATCGGTCCTACGAGCAGTACTTC.

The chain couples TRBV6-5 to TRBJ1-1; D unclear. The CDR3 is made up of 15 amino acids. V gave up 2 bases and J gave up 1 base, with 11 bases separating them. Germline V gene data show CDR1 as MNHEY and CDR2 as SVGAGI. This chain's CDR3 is CASSYESPGNTEAFF. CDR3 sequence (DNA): TGTGCCAGCAGTTACGAGTCACCAGGGAACACTGAAGCTTTCTTT.

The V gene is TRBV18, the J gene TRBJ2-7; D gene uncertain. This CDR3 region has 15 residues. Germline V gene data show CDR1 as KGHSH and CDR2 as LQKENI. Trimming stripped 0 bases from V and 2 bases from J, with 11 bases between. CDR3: CASSPPSASTYEQYF. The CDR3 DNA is TGTGCCAGCTCACCACCCTCCGCCAGCACCTACGAGCAGTACTTC.

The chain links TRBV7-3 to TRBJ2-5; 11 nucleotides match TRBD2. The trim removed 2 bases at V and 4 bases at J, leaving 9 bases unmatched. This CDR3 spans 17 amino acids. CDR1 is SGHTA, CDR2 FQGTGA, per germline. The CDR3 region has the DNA TGTGCCAGCAGCTTAGGCCTAGCGGGAGGAGCCGCAGAGACCCAGTACTTC. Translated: CASSLGLAGGAAETQYF. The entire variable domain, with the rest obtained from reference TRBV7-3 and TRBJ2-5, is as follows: GAGVSQTPSNKVTEKGKYVELRCDPISGHTALYWYRQSLGQGPEFLIYFQGTGAADDSGLPNDRFFAVRPEGSVSTLKIQRTERGDSAVYLCASSLGLAGGAAETQYFGPGTRLLVL.

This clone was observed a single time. The CDR3 DNA reads TGTGCCAGCACCCACCGGGACTTCAGGAGGGCTTTCTTT. Translation: CASTHRDFRRAFF. The gene calls are TRBV6-5 and TRBJ1-1, with D perhaps matching TRBD1 (5 bases). Trimming left V 7 bases short and J 11 bases short, with 20 bases between. The CDR3 consists of 13 residues. CDR1 and CDR2 from the germline V gene are MNHEY and SVGAGI.

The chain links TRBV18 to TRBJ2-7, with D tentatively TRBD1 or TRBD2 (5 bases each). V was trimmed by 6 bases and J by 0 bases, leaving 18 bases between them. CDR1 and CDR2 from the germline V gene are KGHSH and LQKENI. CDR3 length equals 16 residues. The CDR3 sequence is CASSPTARGTSYEQYF. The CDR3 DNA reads TGTGCCAGCTCCCCCACGGCGAGGGGTACCTCCTACGAGCAGTACTTC.